These 14 T cell receptor beta chains were sequenced from one sample in a study of regulatory dendritic cells for organ transplantation. TCRdb's table, derived via immunoSEQ multiplex PCR, lists solely in-frame clones and lacks some. The table lists more than 9,000 clones, approximately 84% of them singletons, with over 2% in the top ten. These receptors have no known antigen. Sorted T cells were CFSE-labeled and cultured around 5 days with allogeneic regulatory or mature dendritic cells at 1:10. Sequencing was done on a sample of memory CD4+ T cells from blood cultured with dendritic cells. Subset described: CD45RO+ memory T cells. These receptor sequences come from a human donor in good health.

The J gene is TRBJ2-3, the V gene TRBV6-1; a weak D match, TRBD2 (6 bases). Trimming took 1 base from V and 5 from J, leaving 7 bases between them. CDR1 is MNHNS and CDR2 is SASEGT in the germline V gene. The CDR3 covers 13 residues. The CDR3 DNA reads TGTGCCAGCAGTGAAGAGGGAGGAGATACGCAGTATTTT. It is translated as CASSEEGGDTQYF.

This chain joins TRBV6-5 and TRBJ1-2, with 9 bases identical to TRBD1. CDR1 and CDR2 (germline): MNHEY, SVGAGI. The CDR3 runs to 16 residues. V dropped 2 bases and J dropped 1; count of bases not matched to a gene: 5. The CDR3, as DNA: TGTGCCAGCAGTTACGGGGGGACAGGGCTTAACTATGGCTACACCTTC. This sequence encodes CASSYGGTGLNYGYTF.

This chain joins TRBV2 and TRBJ1-2; a weak D match, TRBD1 (6 bases). The length of the CDR3 is 13 residues. Germline V gene data show CDR1 as SNHLY and CDR2 as FYNNEI. The V end was cut by 5 bases, the J end by 2 bases, with 9 bases between. The CDR3 DNA follows: TGTGCCAGCAGTACCGGACAGAACTATGGCTACACCTTC. It codes for CASSTGQNYGYTF.

The genes are TRBV19 and TRBJ1-2, with D perhaps TRBD1 (6 bases). CDR1 and CDR2 (germline): LNHDA, SQIVND (reference sequence). The CDR3 sequence is 15 residues long. Trimming shortened V by 8 bases and J by 3 bases, and 19 bases separated the two germline ends. CDR3 DNA sequence: TGTGCCAGTCGCTTAGGGGGGGCGCTGGACTATGGCTACACCTTC. This gives the protein CASRLGGALDYGYTF.

J is TRBJ2-7 and V is TRBV4-3; no clear D gene. The V end was cut by 0 bases, the J end by 4 bases, with 16 bases between. CDR3 length equals 16 residues. Per the germline V gene, CDR1 is LGHNA and CDR2 is YSLEER. CDR3 sequence (DNA): TGCGCCAGCAGCCAAGAGCCCACAGATCCGACATACGAGCAGTACTTC. It yields the protein CASSQEPTDPTYEQYF.

The gene calls are TRBV30 and TRBJ2-2, with no clear D. Germline CDR1 and CDR2: GTSNPN and SVGIG (reference sequence). The CDR3 has 14 residues. V gave up 4 bases and J gave up 1 base, with 10 bases separating them. As DNA, the CDR3 is TGTGCCTGGACCGTAGGCGGGAACACCGGGGAGCTGTTTTTT. Encoded protein: CAWTVGGNTGELFF.

The chain has TRBV5-8 and TRBJ1-2, with D possibly TRBD1 on 5 matching bases. This CDR3 is 17 amino acids long. With 9 bases removed from V and 8 bases from J, the gap between germline ends came to 32 bases. CDR1 is SGHTS and CDR2 is YDEGEE in the germline V gene. CDR3 residues: CANPLGASGAGVDGYTF. In nucleotides, the CDR3 is TGTGCCAACCCACTTGGCGCAAGTGGGGCAGGAGTCGACGGCTACACCTTC.

This clone is medium-sized in the sample. V is TRBV28 and J is TRBJ1-5; D remains unclear. The ends were cut back, 6 bases at V and 9 bases at J, with 9 bases in the middle. The CDR3 has 11 residues. Germline V gives CDR1 MDHEN, CDR2 SYDVKM. CDR3 coding DNA: TGTGCCAGCAGCGTTATGGGGCCCCAGCATTTT. This encodes CASSVMGPQHF.

V is TRBV7-3 and J is TRBJ1-6; D ambiguous. V was cut by 5 bases and J by 14 bases, with 16 bases left in between. Per germline, CDR1 SGHTA and CDR2 FQGTGA. CDR3 size: 13 residues. The CDR3 DNA follows: TGTGCCAGCAGCGGATATTCCCATACAGCCCTCCACTTT. Amino acid sequence: CASSGYSHTALHF.

The table lists this clone with a few counts. The chain is built from TRBV10-2 and TRBJ1-5; 10 nucleotides line up with TRBD1. V dropped 10 bases and J dropped 6; count of bases not matched to a gene: 6. Germline CDR1 WSHSY, CDR2 SAAADI. The CDR3 has 13 residues. CDR3 sequence (DNA): TGCGCCACCGCAGGACAGGGGGGTCAGCCCCAGCATTTT. Translated: CATAGQGGQPQHF.

V and J are TRBV27 and TRBJ1-1, with a possible D match to TRBD1 (5 bases). Germline loops: CDR1 MNHEY, CDR2 SMNVEV (reference sequence). The CDR3 extends over 13 amino acids. The V and J ends lost 2 bases and 5 bases respectively, with 9 bases between them. The DNA for the CDR3 is TGTGCCAGCAGTTTACAGGGTTTAACTGAAGCTTTCTTT. It translates to CASSLQGLTEAFF.

The V call is TRBV5-1, the J call TRBJ2-2, with 7 bases that match TRBD2. V dropped 5 bases and J dropped 5; count of bases not matched to a gene: 6. This CDR3 contains 14 residues. In germline, CDR1 is SGHRS, CDR2 YFSETQ. The chain's CDR3 is CASRPTGGTGELFF. CDR3 sequence (DNA): TGCGCCAGCAGGCCAACCGGGGGGACCGGGGAGCTGTTTTTT.

The chain uses TRBV9 and TRBJ1-3, with D tentatively TRBD1 (6 bases). V was cut by 3 bases and J by 2 bases, with 15 bases left in between. The germline CDR1 and CDR2 sequences are SGDLS and YYNGEE. This CDR3 is 16 amino acids long. The CDR3 sequence is CASSALTGSTGNTIYF. CDR3 nucleotide sequence: TGTGCCAGCAGCGCACTTACAGGGTCGACTGGAAACACCATATATTTT.

The sample holds a few counts of this clone. The chain is built from TRBV10-1 and TRBJ2-7; 12 bases agree with TRBD1. The junction had 5 bases not matched to a gene; V was cut back by 4 bases and J by 4 bases. The CDR3 is 15 residues long. Germline values: CDR1 WNHNN, CDR2 SYGVQD (reference sequence). The CDR3 DNA reads as TGCGCCAGCAGTGCAGGGACAGGGGGCAGGTACGAGCAGTACTTC. This encodes CASSAGTGGRYEQYF.